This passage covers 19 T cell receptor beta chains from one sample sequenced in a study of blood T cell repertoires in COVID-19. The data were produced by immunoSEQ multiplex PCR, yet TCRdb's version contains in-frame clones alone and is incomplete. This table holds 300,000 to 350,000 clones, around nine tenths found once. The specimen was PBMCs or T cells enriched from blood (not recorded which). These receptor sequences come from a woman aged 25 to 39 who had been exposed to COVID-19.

This CDR3 is CASSQAGGRETQYF. The CDR3 coding sequence is TGTGCCAGCAGCCAAGCGGGGGGAAGAGAGACCCAGTACTTC. The J gene is TRBJ2-5, the V gene TRBV3-1 (or the pseudogene TRBV3-2), with TRBD2 identical over 7 bases. The CDR3 is 14 residues long. The V and J ends lost 1 base and 4 bases, in that order; junction bases with no gene match: 3. Germline CDR1 is LGHDT and CDR2 is YNNKEL (reference sequence).

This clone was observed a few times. The CDR3 spells CASSLGTSQPQHF. In DNA form, the CDR3 reads TGTGCCAGCAGTTTGGGGACTAGTCAGCCCCAGCATTTT. This chain joins TRBV12-3 or TRBV12-4 and TRBJ1-5, with a tentative D call TRBD1 (5 bases). The CDR3 extends over 13 amino acids. The V gene lost 3 bases and the J gene lost 6 bases, with 9 bases spanning the gap.

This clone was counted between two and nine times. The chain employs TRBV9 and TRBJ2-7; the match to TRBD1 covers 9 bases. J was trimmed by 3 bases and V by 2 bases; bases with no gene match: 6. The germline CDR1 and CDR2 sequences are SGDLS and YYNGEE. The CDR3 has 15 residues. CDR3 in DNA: TGTGCCAGCAGCGTGGGCGACAGGGGGATCTACGAGCAGTACTTC. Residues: CASSVGDRGIYEQYF.

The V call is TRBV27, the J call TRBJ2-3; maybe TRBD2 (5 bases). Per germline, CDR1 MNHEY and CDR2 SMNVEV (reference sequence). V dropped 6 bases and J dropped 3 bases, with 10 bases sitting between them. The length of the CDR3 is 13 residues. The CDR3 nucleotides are TGTGCCAGCAGGTGGTCGGGGACAGATACGCAGTATTTT. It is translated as CASRWSGTDTQYF.

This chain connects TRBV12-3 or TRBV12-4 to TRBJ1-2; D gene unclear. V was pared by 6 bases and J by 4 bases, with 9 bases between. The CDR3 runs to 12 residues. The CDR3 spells CASSPVPYGYTF. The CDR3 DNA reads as TGTGCCAGCAGCCCGGTCCCCTATGGCTACACCTTC.

CDR3 region: CASRVGTGEETQYF. The CDR3, as DNA: TGCGCCAGCAGGGTGGGGACAGGGGAAGAGACCCAGTACTTC. The rearrangement links TRBV5-1 to TRBJ2-5, with 10 bases matching TRBD1. Germline CDR1 is SGHRS and CDR2 is YFSETQ. The CDR3 has 14 residues. V lost 5 bases to trimming and J lost 3 bases; unmatched junction nucleotides: 4.

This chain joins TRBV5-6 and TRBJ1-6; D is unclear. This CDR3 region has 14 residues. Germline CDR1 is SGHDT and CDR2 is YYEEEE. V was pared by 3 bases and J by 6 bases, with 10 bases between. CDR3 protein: CASSSRVFNSPLHF. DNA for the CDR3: TGTGCCAGCAGCTCCCGGGTCTTTAATTCACCCCTCCACTTT.

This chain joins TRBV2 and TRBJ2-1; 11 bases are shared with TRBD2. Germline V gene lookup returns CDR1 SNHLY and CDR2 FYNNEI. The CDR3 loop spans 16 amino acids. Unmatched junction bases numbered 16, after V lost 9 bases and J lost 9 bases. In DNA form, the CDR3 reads TGTGCCAGGGATGTGCCCCTTAGCGGGGGGGCCACTGAGCAGTTCTTC. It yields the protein CARDVPLSGGATEQFF.

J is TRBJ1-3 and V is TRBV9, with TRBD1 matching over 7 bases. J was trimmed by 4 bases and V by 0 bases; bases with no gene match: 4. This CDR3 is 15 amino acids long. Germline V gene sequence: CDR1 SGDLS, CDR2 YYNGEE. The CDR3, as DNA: TGTGCCAGCAGCGTAGCTGCACAGGGGGGAAACACCATATATTTT. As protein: CASSVAAQGGNTIYF.

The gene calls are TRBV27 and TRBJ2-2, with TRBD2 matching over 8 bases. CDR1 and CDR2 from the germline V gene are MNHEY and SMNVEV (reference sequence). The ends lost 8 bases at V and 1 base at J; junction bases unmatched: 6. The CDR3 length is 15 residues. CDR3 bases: TGTGCCAGCGGGGGGCTAGCGGGGAACACCGGGGAGCTGTTTTTT. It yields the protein CASGGLAGNTGELFF.

CDR3 DNA sequence: TGCGCCAGCAGCCAAGAGGGGGGGGGACGCACTGAAGCTTTCTTT. Translated, it gives CASSQEGGGRTEAFF. The rearrangement joins TRBV4-1 to TRBJ1-1, with a possible D match to TRBD1 (5 bases). This CDR3 region has 15 residues. V shed 0 bases and J shed 4 bases, with 12 bases lying between them. Per the germline V gene, CDR1 is MGHRA and CDR2 is YSYEKL.

The CDR3 sequence: CASSYPIAGGTDTQYF. CDR3 sequence (DNA): TGTGCCAGCAGTTACCCAATAGCGGGGGGCACAGATACGCAGTATTTT. J is TRBJ2-3 and V is TRBV6-2 or TRBV6-3; 9 bases map to TRBD2. This CDR3 is 16 amino acids long. The junction had 4 bases not matched to a gene; V was cut back by 2 bases and J by 1 base. In germline, CDR1 is MNHEY, CDR2 SVGEGT.

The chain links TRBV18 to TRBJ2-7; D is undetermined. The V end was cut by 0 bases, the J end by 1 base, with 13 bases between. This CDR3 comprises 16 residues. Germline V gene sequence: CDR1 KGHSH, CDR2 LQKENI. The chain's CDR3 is CASSPPTRFLSYEQYF. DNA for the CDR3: TGTGCCAGCTCACCACCGACTCGGTTCTTATCCTACGAGCAGTACTTC.

The CDR3, as DNA: TGTGCCAGCAGCTTGCCGACACCTCCCTACGAGCAGTACTTC. Protein: CASSLPTPPYEQYF. V gene TRBV5-6 combines with J gene TRBJ2-7; D remains ambiguous. CDR1 and CDR2 (germline): SGHDT, YYEEEE. V dropped 1 base and J dropped 2 bases, with 10 bases sitting between them. CDR3 length equals 14 residues.

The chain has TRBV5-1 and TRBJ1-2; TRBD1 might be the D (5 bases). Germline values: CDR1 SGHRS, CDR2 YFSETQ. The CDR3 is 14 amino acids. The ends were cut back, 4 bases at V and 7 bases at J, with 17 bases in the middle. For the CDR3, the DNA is TGCGCCAGCAGCCTCGGAGACAGAGTCTCTGGCTACACCTTC. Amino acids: CASSLGDRVSGYTF.

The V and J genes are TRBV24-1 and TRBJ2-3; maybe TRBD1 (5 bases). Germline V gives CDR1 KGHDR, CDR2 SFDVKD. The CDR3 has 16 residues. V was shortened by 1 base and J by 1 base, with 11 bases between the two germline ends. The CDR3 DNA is TGTGCCACCAGTGATTTCCCCGGCAGGGGCACAGATACGCAGTATTTT. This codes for CATSDFPGRGTDTQYF.

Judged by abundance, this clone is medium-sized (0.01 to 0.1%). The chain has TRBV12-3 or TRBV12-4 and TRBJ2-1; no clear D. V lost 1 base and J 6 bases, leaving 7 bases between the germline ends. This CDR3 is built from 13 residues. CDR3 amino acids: CASSLGTGNEQFF. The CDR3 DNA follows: TGTGCCAGCAGTTTAGGTACGGGCAATGAGCAGTTCTTC.

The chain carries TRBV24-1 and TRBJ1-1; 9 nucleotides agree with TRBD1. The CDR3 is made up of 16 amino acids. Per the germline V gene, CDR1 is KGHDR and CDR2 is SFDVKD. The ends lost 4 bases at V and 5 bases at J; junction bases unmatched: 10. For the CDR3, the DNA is TGTGCCACCAGTGAGCCCTGGACAGGGGCTTATACTGAAGCTTTCTTT. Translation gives CATSEPWTGAYTEAFF.

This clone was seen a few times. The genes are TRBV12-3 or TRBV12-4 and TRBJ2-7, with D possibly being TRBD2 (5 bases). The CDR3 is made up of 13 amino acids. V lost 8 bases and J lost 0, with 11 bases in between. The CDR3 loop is CASLRRGSYEQYF. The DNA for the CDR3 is TGTGCCAGCCTCCGCCGGGGCTCCTACGAGCAGTACTTC.